The 28 T cell receptor beta chains reported below all come from one sample, sequenced in a study of T cell responses to AZD1222 COVID-19 vaccine. Profiled with immunoSEQ multiplex PCR; TCRdb holds only in-frame clones, not every one. The sample contains 180,000 or so clones, over 85% of which appear only once. Sequencing was performed on peripheral blood, taken 28 days after the second dose of the MenACWY control vaccine. These receptors all come from an adult who received the MenACWY meningococcal vaccine as a control.

This clone was observed a single time. This chain connects TRBV6-2 or TRBV6-3 to TRBJ1-6; D is ambiguous. The CDR3 contains 14 residues. Trimming shortened V by 1 base and J by 5 bases, and 6 bases separated the two germline ends. Germline-derived CDR1 and CDR2 are MNHEY and SVGEGT. The CDR3 DNA reads as TGTGCCAGCAGTTACTACGGGGATAATTCACCCCTCCACTTT. It translates to CASSYYGDNSPLHF.

The count of this clone is one. This chain links TRBV4-1 with TRBJ1-1, with 8 bases that match TRBD1. The V gene's germline CDR1 is MGHRA and CDR2 YSYEKL. V lost 1 base, J lost 8 bases, and 12 bases stayed unmatched. The CDR3 has 16 amino acids. This CDR3 reads CASSQGRNRGVGEAFF. CDR3 sequence (DNA): TGCGCCAGCAGCCAAGGGCGTAACAGGGGGGTGGGGGAAGCTTTCTTT.

The chain couples TRBV5-1 to TRBJ2-3, with D possibly being TRBD2 (7 bases). This CDR3 is 15 amino acids long. The V gene's germline CDR1 is SGHRS and CDR2 YFSETQ. V was clipped by 2 bases and J by 5 bases, with 15 bases between them. In DNA form, the CDR3 reads TGCGCCAGCAGCTTCAGGGGCGGGGGCGGAGATACGCAGTATTTT. Its translation: CASSFRGGGGDTQYF.

This clone appeared once. The CDR3 DNA reads as TGTGCCAGCTCAACGACAGGGGGACCCTATGGCTACACCTTC. This gives the protein CASSTTGGPYGYTF. The V gene is TRBV18, the J gene TRBJ1-2; 9 nucleotides align to TRBD1. V lost 5 bases to trimming and J lost 4 bases; unmatched junction nucleotides: 5. The CDR3 loop spans 14 amino acids. Germline CDR1 and CDR2: KGHSH and LQKENI. Filled out from reference TRBV18 and TRBJ1-2, the complete variable domain reads NAGVMQNPRHLVRRRGQEARLRCSPMKGHSHVYWYRQLPEEGLKFMVYLQKENIIDESGMPKERFSAEFPKEGPSILRIQQVVRGDSAAYFCASSTTGGPYGYTFGSGTRLTVV.

This chain joins TRBV7-2 and TRBJ2-3, with 7 bases fitting TRBD1. Germline trimming cut 2 bases from V and 0 bases from J; bases unmatched to any gene: 5. Germline V CDR1 and CDR2: SGHTA, FQGNSA. The CDR3 has 16 amino acids. DNA of the CDR3: TGTGCCAGCAGCTTAACGACAGGGTCCAGCACAGATACGCAGTATTTT. Its protein product is CASSLTTGSSTDTQYF. Filled out from reference TRBV7-2 and TRBJ2-3, the complete variable domain reads GAGVSQSPSNKVTEKGKDVELRCDPISGHTALYWYRQSLGQGLEFLIYFQGNSAPDKSGLPSDRFSAERTGGSVSTLTIQRTQQEDSAVYLCASSLTTGSSTDTQYFGPGTRLTVL.

The chain carries TRBV30 and TRBJ2-5, with 8 bases fitting TRBD2. The germline V gene encodes CDR1 GTSNPN and CDR2 SVGIG (reference sequence). V shed 2 bases and J 6 bases; nucleotides not matched to a gene: 17. This CDR3 is built from 17 residues. CDR3 coding DNA: TGTGCCTGGAGTAGGGGTAGTGGGCGGGGGGTTTTAAAGACCCAGTACTTC. As protein: CAWSRGSGRGVLKTQYF.

This chain uses TRBV19 with TRBJ2-1; TRBD1 matches at 7 bases. The CDR3 totals 13 residues. V gave up 6 bases and J gave up 4 bases; unmatched junction bases: 3. In germline, CDR1 is LNHDA, CDR2 SQIVND (reference sequence). Here the CDR3 reads CASSRGSYNEQFF. The CDR3, as DNA: TGTGCCAGTAGCAGGGGGTCGTACAATGAGCAGTTCTTC.

This clone was detected only once. This chain joins TRBV2 and TRBJ1-1; D may be TRBD1 (5 bases). The V end was cut by 7 bases, the J end by 2 bases, with 11 bases between. The germline gives CDR1 SNHLY, CDR2 FYNNEI. The CDR3 is 13 residues long. In DNA, the CDR3 is TGTGCCAGCATGAGACAGAGTAACACTGAAGCTTTCTTT. Its protein is CASMRQSNTEAFF.

The J gene is TRBJ1-1, the V gene TRBV19; maybe TRBD1 (6 bases). This CDR3 has 16 amino acids. Looked up from germline, CDR1 is LNHDA and CDR2 is SQIVND (reference sequence). V was clipped by 9 bases and J by 0 bases, with 20 bases between them. The CDR3 nucleotides are TGTGCCAGCCGAAACCCAGGGGCAGCCATGAACACTGAAGCTTTCTTT. Residues: CASRNPGAAMNTEAFF.

The chain carries TRBV7-9 and TRBJ2-3; D might be TRBD1 (5 bases). This CDR3 contains 16 residues. The V end was cut by 8 bases, the J end by 9 bases, with 27 bases between. Per germline, CDR1 SEHNR and CDR2 FQNEAQ (reference sequence). CDR3 amino acids: CASLPRGISGIETQYF. CDR3 bases: TGTGCCAGCCTACCTAGGGGTATATCGGGTATTGAAACGCAGTATTTT.

The chain carries TRBV10-2 and TRBJ2-5; possibly TRBD2 for D (6 bases). CDR1 is WSHSY, CDR2 SAAADI, per germline. The CDR3 contains 13 residues. V was shortened by 8 bases and J by 5 bases, with 15 bases between the two germline ends. In DNA form, the CDR3 reads TGCGCCAGCTCCTGGGGGGTTAAGGAGACCCAGTACTTC. Encoded protein: CASSWGVKETQYF.

This chain joins TRBV12-5 and TRBJ2-2; 7 bases are a match to TRBD1. The CDR3 runs 14 residues. V was pared by 6 bases and J by 7 bases, with 8 bases of the junction left unmatched. CDR1 LGHNT and CDR2 FRNRAP come from the germline V gene. The CDR3 region has the DNA TGTGCTAGTGGAACGACAGGGACCGGCGGGGAGCTGTTTTTT. Residues: CASGTTGTGGELFF.

This clone was observed a single time. CDR3: CASKGVRGYTQYF. CDR3 DNA sequence: TGTGCCAGCAAGGGTGTGCGGGGTTATACGCAGTATTTT. J is TRBJ2-3 and V is TRBV2, with D maybe TRBD2 (6 bases). This CDR3 contains 13 residues. Trimming took off 7 bases at V and 7 bases at J, with 15 bases between the two ends. Looked up from germline, CDR1 is SNHLY and CDR2 is FYNNEI.

The V gene is TRBV11-2, the J gene TRBJ1-6, with D maybe TRBD1 (5 bases). The V end was cut by 8 bases, the J end by 7 bases, with 30 bases between. In germline, CDR1 is SGHAT, CDR2 FQNNGV. This CDR3 is 19 amino acids long. The CDR3 region is CASSSFRGEGRFKNSPLHF. CDR3 nucleotides: TGTGCCAGCTCTTCGTTTAGAGGGGAGGGACGTTTTAAGAATTCACCCCTCCACTTT.

The chain has TRBV20-1 and TRBJ1-6; 7 nucleotides line up with TRBD1. The J segment lost 1 base and the V segment lost 3 bases, leaving 9 bases of the junction unmatched. The CDR3 covers 17 residues. Germline CDR1 DFQATT, CDR2 SNEGSKA (reference sequence). The CDR3 spells CSASGGGGLSYNSPLHF. CDR3 in DNA: TGCAGTGCTAGTGGGGGAGGGGGCCTTTCCTATAATTCACCCCTCCACTTT.

This sequence joins TRBV30 and TRBJ1-1, with 8 bases fitting TRBD1. The CDR3 has 13 amino acids. The junction had 1 base not matched to a gene; V was cut back by 3 bases and J by 1 base. Germline CDR1 is GTSNPN and CDR2 is SVGIG (reference sequence). The CDR3 sequence: CAWRTGANTEAFF. The CDR3 DNA is TGTGCCTGGAGGACAGGGGCGAACACTGAAGCTTTCTTT.

This chain joins TRBV19 and TRBJ1-5, with D possibly being TRBD1 (6 bases). The CDR3 totals 16 residues. Germline V gene lookup returns CDR1 LNHDA and CDR2 SQIVND (reference sequence). V was trimmed by 6 bases and J by 0 bases, leaving 15 bases between them. The CDR3 sequence is CASRIYGTSSNQPQHF. The CDR3 bases are TGTGCCAGTAGGATATACGGGACATCTAGCAATCAGCCCCAGCATTTT.

CDR3 coding DNA: TGTGCCAGCAGACGCGACACATTCTATGGCTACACCTTC. Its protein is CASRRDTFYGYTF. The chain recombines TRBV12-3 or TRBV12-4 with TRBJ1-2; D not resolved. Trimming took off 6 bases at V and 4 bases at J, with 12 bases between the two ends. The CDR3 is 13 residues long.

The chain couples TRBV24-1 to TRBJ2-2, with 9 bases that match TRBD1. This CDR3 comprises 19 residues. Germline CDR1 and CDR2: KGHDR and SFDVKD. V dropped 3 bases and J dropped 7; count of bases not matched to a gene: 17. This CDR3 reads CATSDARPGQGFSIGELFF. The CDR3 bases are TGTGCCACCAGTGATGCTCGGCCGGGACAGGGATTTTCAATCGGGGAGCTGTTTTTT.

The sample holds a few counts of this clone. The chain links TRBV5-1 to TRBJ1-2, with 7 bases aligning to TRBD1. V shed 4 bases, J shed 1 base, and the junction held 1 base outside the gene matches. Germline CDR1 reads SGHRS; CDR2 reads YFSETQ. This CDR3 is 13 amino acids long. This CDR3 is CASSRDSNYGYTF. DNA for the CDR3: TGCGCCAGCAGCAGGGACAGTAACTATGGCTACACCTTC.

The V gene is TRBV7-2, the J gene TRBJ1-2; D uncertain. The CDR3 covers 15 residues. The germline V gene encodes CDR1 SGHTA and CDR2 FQGNSA. Trimming removed 5 bases at V and 6 bases at J, with 19 bases between. The CDR3 DNA is TGTGCCAGCAGCCAACGTCGTTATGGAACCGATGGCTACACCTTC. This sequence encodes CASSQRRYGTDGYTF.

The chain joins TRBV12-3 or TRBV12-4 to TRBJ2-3; no clear D gene. V was pared by 5 bases and J by 0 bases, with 3 bases between. CDR3 size: 12 residues. Here the CDR3 reads CASSPSTDTQYF. The CDR3 DNA follows: TGTGCCAGCAGTCCTAGCACAGATACGCAGTATTTT.

In DNA, the CDR3 is TGTGCCAGCAGGCGACAGGGGGCAAATGAGCAGTTCTTC. Amino acids: CASRRQGANEQFF. This chain links TRBV28 with TRBJ2-1; 10 bases map to TRBD1. The germline CDR1 and CDR2 sequences are MDHEN and SYDVKM. The CDR3 runs 13 residues. The V segment lost 6 bases and the J segment 7 bases; nucleotides outside the gene matches: 3. The complete variable domain, with remaining parts taken from reference TRBV28 and TRBJ2-1, reads DVKVTQSSRYLVKRTGEKVFLECVQDMDHENMFWYRQDPGLGLRLIYFSYDVKMKEKGDIPEGYSVSREKKERFSLILESASTNQTSMYLCASRRQGANEQFFGPGTRLTVL.

The genes are TRBV7-9 and TRBJ1-1; D gene uncertain. There are 13 residues in the CDR3. The V gene lost 5 bases and the J gene lost 0 bases, with 7 bases spanning the gap. Germline V lookup: CDR1 SEHNR, CDR2 FQNEAQ (reference sequence). The CDR3 DNA reads TGTGCCAGCAGCGCCCCCCTGAACACTGAAGCTTTCTTT. Translated: CASSAPLNTEAFF.

The chain combines TRBV30 with TRBJ1-2; D not resolved. Germline values: CDR1 GTSNPN, CDR2 SVGIG (reference sequence). The CDR3 sequence is 11 residues long. V was cut by 1 base and J by 5 bases, with 5 bases left in between. CDR3 DNA sequence: TGTGCCTGGAGTGGAGGGTATGGCTACACCTTC. Its translation: CAWSGGYGYTF.

V and J are TRBV6-2 or TRBV6-3 and TRBJ2-7; 10 nucleotides align to TRBD1. The CDR3 is made up of 15 amino acids. Germline CDR1 reads MNHEY; CDR2 reads SVGEGT. V was clipped by 5 bases and J by 6 bases; unmatched bases: 10. This CDR3 reads CASSAAGTGVAEQYF. The CDR3 DNA reads as TGTGCCAGCAGTGCGGCCGGGACAGGGGTGGCCGAGCAGTACTTC.

V is TRBV19 and J is TRBJ1-3; D may be TRBD1 (5 bases). This CDR3 is built from 13 residues. Deletions cut 11 bases from V and 1 base from J, with 12 bases between. In germline, CDR1 is LNHDA, CDR2 SQIVND (reference sequence). Written as DNA, the CDR3 is TGTGCCTCGAGGGGATATTCTGGAAACACCATATATTTT. This codes for CASRGYSGNTIYF.

The gene calls are TRBV6-5 and TRBJ1-1; weak D call: TRBD1 (5 bases). V was cut by 0 bases and J by 6 bases, with 8 bases left in between. This CDR3 is built from 13 residues. Germline assignment: CDR1 MNHEY and CDR2 SVGAGI. The CDR3 loop reads CASSYSGVAEAFF. In nucleotides, the CDR3 is TGTGCCAGCAGTTACTCGGGGGTCGCTGAAGCTTTCTTT.